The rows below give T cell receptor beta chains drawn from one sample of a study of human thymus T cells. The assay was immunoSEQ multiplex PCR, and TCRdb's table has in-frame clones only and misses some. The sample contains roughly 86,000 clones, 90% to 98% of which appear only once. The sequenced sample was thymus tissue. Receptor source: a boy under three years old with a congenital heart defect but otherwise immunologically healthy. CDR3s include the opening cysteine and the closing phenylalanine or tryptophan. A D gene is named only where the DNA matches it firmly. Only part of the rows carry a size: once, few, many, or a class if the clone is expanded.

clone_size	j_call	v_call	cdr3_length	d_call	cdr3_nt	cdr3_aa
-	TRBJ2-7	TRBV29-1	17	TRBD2	TGCAGCGTTGAAATGTCTGGACTAGCGGGTTCCTCCTACGAGCAGTACTTC	CSVEMSGLAGSSYEQYF
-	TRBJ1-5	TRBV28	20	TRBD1	TGTGCCAGCAGTTCCTCAGCTCCGTACCGGACAGGGGAAAACAATCAGCCCCAGCATTTT	CASSSSAPYRTGENNQPQHF
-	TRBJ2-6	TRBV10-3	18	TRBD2	TGTGCCATCAGTGGGACTAGCGGGGGGGCCTCTGGGGCCAACGTCCTGACTTTC	CAISGTSGGASGANVLTF
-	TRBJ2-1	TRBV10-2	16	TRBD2	TGCGCCAGCAGCCGGACTAGCGGGGCCTCCTACAATGAGCAGTTCTTC	CASSRTSGASYNEQFF
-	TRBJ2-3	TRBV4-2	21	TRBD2	TGTGCCAGCAGCCAAGATGAGCCAGCGGGGGGGCGTGTTCCTTGCACAGATACGCAGTATTTT	CASSQDEPAGGRVPCTDTQYF
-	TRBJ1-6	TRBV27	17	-	TGTGCCAGCAGTTTGGGGCAACGGGGACGGGATAATTCACCCCTCCACTTT	CASSLGQRGRDNSPLHF
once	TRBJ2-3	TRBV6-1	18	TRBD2	TGTGCCAGCAGTGATCAGGCGTTGACTAGCGGGGGGGCACATACGCAGTATTTT	CASSDQALTSGGAHTQYF
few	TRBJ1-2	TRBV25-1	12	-	TGTGCCAGCAGTGAGAATAACTATGGCTACACCTTC	CASSENNYGYTF
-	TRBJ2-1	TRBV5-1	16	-	TGCGCCAGCAGCTTGGGTAGCGGATCCTCCTACAATGAGCAGTTCTTC	CASSLGSGSSYNEQFF
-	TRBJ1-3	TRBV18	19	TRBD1	TGTGCCAGCTCTCAGTTCGGGACAGGGTCCACGTACTCTGGAAACACCATATATTTT	CASSQFGTGSTYSGNTIYF